The rows below give T cell receptor beta chains drawn from one sample of a study of blood T cell repertoires in COVID-19. The table came from immunoSEQ multiplex PCR; TCRdb's copy has only in-frame clones and leaves some out. The sample has 300,000 to 350,000 clones; about 88% are singletons. Sequenced sample: PBMCs or T cells enriched from blood (not recorded which). The receptors were gathered from a woman aged 25 to 45 who had recovered from COVID-19. Each CDR3 is given with its conserved first and last residue.

v_gene	j_gene	CDR3aa
TRBV9	TRBJ1-6	CASSTDGAHNSPLHF
TRBV5-4	TRBJ2-7	CASSSRGLAHEQYF
TRBV24-1	TRBJ1-1	CATSDLHVADRDLAFF
TRBV6-1	TRBJ1-4	CASSERTGGTNEKLFF
TRBV7-8	TRBJ1-3	CASSLLQAKENTIYF
TRBV5-4	TRBJ2-1	CASSLEAYSSYNEQFF
TRBV10-3	TRBJ1-2	CAITQGGQGYGYTF
TRBV30	TRBJ2-4	CASKGVTKNIQYF
TRBV7-2	TRBJ2-5	CASSPGLARETQYF
TRBV29-1	TRBJ1-2	CSVEDQHRGGYTF
TRBV24-1	TRBJ1-1	CATSDSGLNTEAFF
TRBV2	TRBJ1-1	CASSEQGAGAFF
TRBV7-9	TRBJ2-1	CASSLTPGNEQFF
TRBV9	TRBJ1-1	CASSAGDRVVTEAFF
TRBV6-1	TRBJ2-1	CASSDKPARVEQFF
TRBV15	TRBJ1-3	CATSREAGQGSGNTIYF
TRBV7-2	TRBJ2-7	CASSLRDRSYEQYF
TRBV28	TRBJ2-2	CASSFNYETGRTGELFF
TRBV11-2	TRBJ2-7	CASSPQRGQGGEQYF
TRBV9	TRBJ1-2	CASSGRTGGFNYGYTF
TRBV18	TRBJ1-5	CASSPQAQGAVNQPQHF
TRBV6-4	TRBJ1-4	CASSGAWANEKLFF
TRBV6-5	TRBJ2-7	CASSTGGMGVSEQYF
TRBV4-3	TRBJ2-7	CASSQDFARGREQYF
TRBV6-5	TRBJ1-2	CASSYSRQGLSDGYTF
TRBV5-1	TRBJ2-3	CASSLGNAGGPSTDTQYF
TRBV30	TRBJ1-1	CANQQGWDTEAFF
TRBV6-5	TRBJ2-1	CASDRDSSYNEQFF
TRBV3-1/TRBV3-2	TRBJ2-4	CASSHGDSRKNIQYF
TRBV5-1	TRBJ1-3	CASSLPDRGAGNTIYF
TRBV4-1	TRBJ2-1	CASSHPLGGEQFF
TRBV5-4	TRBJ2-1	CASSPAISGVYNEQFF
TRBV28	TRBJ1-3	CASSLEQGDDTIYF
TRBV3-1/TRBV3-2	TRBJ2-1	CASSQGRGAVNEQFF
TRBV6-1	TRBJ1-2	CASSEYTGDGYTF
TRBV6-2/TRBV6-3	TRBJ1-5	CASSPGTGAQGNQPQHF
TRBV11-2	TRBJ2-7	CASSSGSGGRWDEQYF
TRBV14	TRBJ2-7	CASSQGQGAYYEQYF
TRBV5-1	TRBJ1-1	CASSSAGARNTEAFF